This TCR beta chain was sequenced in a study of blood T cell repertoires in COVID-19. Study in general: Samples came from the United States, Italy and Spain, spanning acute and convalescent COVID-19. PBMCs, B-cell-depleted T cells, or T cells provided the cDNA or gDNA that made up the material.

Germline V gene sequence: CDR1 SGHRS, CDR2 YFSETQ. The CDR3 contains 16 residues. Trimming stripped 1 base from V and 3 bases from J, with 11 bases between. In the original analysis: From reference gene primer amplification, estimates of nucleated cell counts were derived. TCRdb keeps only in-frame clones here, not all; method: immunoSEQ multiplex PCR. That table is the source of V, J and clone size, and D and trimming were worked out from the DNA. The sample has over 120,000 clones; approximately 88% are singletons. The V gene is TRBV5-1, the J gene TRBJ1-6; D call uncertain. The clonotype was recovered from a woman between 50 and 59 years old with acute or convalescent COVID-19. Sample: peripheral blood. In nucleotides, the CDR3 is TGCGCCAGCAGCTTGAGTCACAGCCTCTATAATTCACCCCTCCACTTT. This translates into CASSLSHSLYNSPLHF.